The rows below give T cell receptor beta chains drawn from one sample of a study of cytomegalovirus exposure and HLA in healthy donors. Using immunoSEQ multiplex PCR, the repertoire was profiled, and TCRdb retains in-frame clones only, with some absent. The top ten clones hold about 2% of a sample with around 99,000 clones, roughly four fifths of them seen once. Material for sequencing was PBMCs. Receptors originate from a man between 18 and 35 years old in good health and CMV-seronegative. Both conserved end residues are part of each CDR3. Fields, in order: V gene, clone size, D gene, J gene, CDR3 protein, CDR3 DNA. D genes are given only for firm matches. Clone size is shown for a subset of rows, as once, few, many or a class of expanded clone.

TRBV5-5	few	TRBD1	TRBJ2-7	CASSFRDREKQYF	TGTGCCAGCAGCTTCCGGGACAGGGAGAAGCAGTACTTC
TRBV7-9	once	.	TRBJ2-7	CASSLAGRGLEQYF	TGTGCCAGCAGCTTAGCGGGGCGGGGACTGGAGCAGTACTTC
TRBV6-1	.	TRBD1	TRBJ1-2	CASRVGQGLGYGYPF	TGTGCCAGCAGAGTTGGACAGGGCCTTGGGTATGGCTACCCCTTC
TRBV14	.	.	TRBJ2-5	CASSRGGRGQETQYF	TGTGCCAGCAGCAGAGGGGGTAGAGGGCAAGAGACCCAGTACTTC
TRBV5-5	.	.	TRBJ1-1	CASSKRTASGTEAFF	TGTGCCAGCAGCAAACGGACTGCGTCGGGCACTGAAGCTTTCTTT
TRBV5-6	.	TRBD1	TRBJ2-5	CASSGTGWETQYF	TGTGCCAGCAGCGGGACAGGCTGGGAGACCCAGTACTTC
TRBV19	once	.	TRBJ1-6	CASSEPGLLRDSPLHF	TGTGCCAGTAGTGAACCGGGACTCCTAAGGGATTCACCCCTCCACTTT
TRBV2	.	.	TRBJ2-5	CASRPSNRETQYF	TGTGCCAGCAGACCCTCGAATCGGGAGACCCAGTACTTC
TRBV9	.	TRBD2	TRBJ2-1	CASSGYGGDSYNEQFF	TGTGCCAGCAGCGGTTACGGGGGGGACTCCTACAATGAGCAGTTCTTC
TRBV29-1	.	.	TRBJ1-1	CSVAGVLNTEAFF	TGCAGCGTTGCAGGGGTCTTGAACACTGAAGCTTTCTTT
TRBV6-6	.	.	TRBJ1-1	CASSSIQGEAFF	TGTGCCAGCAGTTCCATACAGGGTGAAGCTTTCTTT
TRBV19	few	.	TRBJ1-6	CASTDRYNSPLHF	TGTGCCAGTACGGACAGATATAATTCACCCCTCCACTTT
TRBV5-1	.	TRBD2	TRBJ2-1	CASRGTISYNEQFF	TGCGCCAGCAGGGGGACTATCTCCTACAATGAGCAGTTCTTC
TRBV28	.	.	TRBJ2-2	CASSWRPLHTGELFF	TGTGCCAGCAGCTGGCGACCACTACACACCGGGGAGCTGTTTTTT
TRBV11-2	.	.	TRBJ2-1	CASSFLTQGNNEQFF	TGTGCCAGCAGCTTTTTAACACAGGGTAACAATGAGCAGTTCTTC
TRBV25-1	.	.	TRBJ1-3	CASTGAGNTIYF	TGTGCCAGTACAGGTGCTGGAAACACCATATATTTT
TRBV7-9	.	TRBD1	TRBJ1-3	CASSLGQGVINTIYF	TGTGCCAGCAGCTTAGGACAGGGGGTGATTAACACCATATATTTT
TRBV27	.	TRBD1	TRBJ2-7	CASRRPGQGMGEQYF	TGTGCCAGCAGAAGACCGGGACAGGGGATGGGGGAGCAGTACTTC
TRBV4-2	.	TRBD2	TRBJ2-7	CASSQDGTSGGYEQYF	TGTGCCAGCAGCCAAGATGGGACTAGCGGGGGGTACGAGCAGTACTTC
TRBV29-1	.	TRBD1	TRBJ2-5	CSVYAGGLGTQYF	TGCAGCGTTTACGCAGGGGGCCTAGGGACCCAGTACTTC
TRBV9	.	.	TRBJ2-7	CASTRGTATYEQYF	TGTGCCAGCACCCGCGGGACAGCCACCTACGAGCAGTACTTC
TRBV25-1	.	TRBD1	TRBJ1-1	CASSGQGWDTEAFF	TGTGCCAGCAGTGGACAGGGGTGGGACACTGAAGCTTTCTTT
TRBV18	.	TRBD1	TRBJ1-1	CASSYGQGALNTEAFF	TGTGCCAGCTCATACGGACAGGGGGCCCTGAACACTGAAGCTTTCTTT
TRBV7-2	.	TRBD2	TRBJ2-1	CASSSAPSGAYNEQFF	TGTGCCAGCAGCTCCGCCCCTAGCGGGGCCTACAATGAGCAGTTCTTC
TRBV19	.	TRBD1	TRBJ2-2	CASINRGANTGELFF	TGTGCCAGTATAAACAGGGGAGCGAACACCGGGGAGCTGTTTTTT
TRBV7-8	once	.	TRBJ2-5	CASSFKGRGETQYF	TGTGCCAGCAGCTTTAAAGGGCGAGGGGAGACCCAGTACTTC
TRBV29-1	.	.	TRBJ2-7	CSAPGNEQYF	TGCAGCGCCCCCGGTAACGAGCAGTACTTC
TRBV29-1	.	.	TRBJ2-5	CSVGPGLQETQYF	TGCAGCGTTGGGCCAGGGTTACAAGAGACCCAGTACTTC
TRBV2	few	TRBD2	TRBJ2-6	CASMRGGSGANVLTF	TGTGCCAGCATGCGGGGGGGCTCTGGGGCCAACGTCCTGACTTTC
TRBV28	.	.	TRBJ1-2	CASRIYRDNYGYTF	TGTGCCAGCAGGATATACAGGGATAACTATGGCTACACCTTC
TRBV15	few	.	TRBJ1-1	CATSRGGMAEAFF	TGTGCCACCAGCAGGGGCGGGATGGCTGAAGCTTTCTTT
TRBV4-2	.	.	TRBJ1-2	CASSQDLAQGDIIPYGYTF	TGTGCCAGCAGCCAAGATCTCGCACAGGGCGACATCATTCCTTATGGCTACACCTTC
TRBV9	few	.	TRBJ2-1	CASSVQAYNEQFF	TGTGCCAGCAGCGTACAGGCCTACAATGAGCAGTTCTTC
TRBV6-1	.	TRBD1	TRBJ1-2	CASSEVGTGSYGYTF	TGTGCCAGCAGTGAGGTAGGGACAGGGAGCTATGGCTACACCTTC
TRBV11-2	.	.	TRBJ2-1	CASSSTGPFNEQFF	TGTGCCAGCAGCTCGACAGGCCCTTTCAATGAGCAGTTCTTC
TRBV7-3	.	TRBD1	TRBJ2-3	CASSLGQGSTDTQYF	TGTGCCAGCAGCCTCGGACAGGGATCTACAGATACGCAGTATTTT
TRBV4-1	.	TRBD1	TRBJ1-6	CASSQDAGTGHSPLHF	TGCGCCAGCAGCCAAGATGCCGGGACAGGACATTCACCCCTCCACTTT
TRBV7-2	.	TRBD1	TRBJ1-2	CASSLRQGGYNYGYTF	TGTGCCAGCAGCTTGCGACAGGGGGGCTATAACTATGGCTACACCTTC
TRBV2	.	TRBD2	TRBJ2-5	CASSRGLAEETQYF	TGTGCCAGCAGCCGAGGACTAGCGGAGGAGACCCAGTACTTC
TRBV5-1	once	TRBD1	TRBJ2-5	CASSRQGARETQYF	TGCGCCAGCAGCCGGCAGGGGGCGCGAGAGACCCAGTACTTC
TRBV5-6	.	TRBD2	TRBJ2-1	CASSPYGTSRYNEQFF	TGTGCCAGCAGTCCATACGGGACTAGCAGATACAATGAGCAGTTCTTC
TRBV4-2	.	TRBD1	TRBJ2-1	CASSQELGQGDNEQFF	TGTGCCAGCAGCCAAGAGTTGGGACAGGGAGACAATGAGCAGTTCTTC
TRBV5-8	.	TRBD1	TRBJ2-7	CASSSQGATGEQYF	TGTGCCAGCAGCTCCCAGGGGGCCACGGGCGAGCAGTACTTC
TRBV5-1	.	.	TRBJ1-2	CASSSEGPFYGYTF	TGCGCCAGCAGTTCTGAGGGCCCGTTTTATGGCTACACCTTC
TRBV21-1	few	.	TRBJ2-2	CASSLQGVANTGELFF	TGTGCCAGCAGCCTGCAGGGGGTCGCGAACACCGGGGAGCTGTTTTTT
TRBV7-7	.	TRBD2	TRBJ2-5	CASSSGGAAETQYF	TGTGCTAGCAGCAGCGGGGGGGCTGCGGAGACCCAGTACTTC
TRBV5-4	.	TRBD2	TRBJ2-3	CASSLGGGSRLSTDTQYF	TGTGCCAGCAGCTTGGGGGGGGGAAGCCGACTGAGCACAGATACGCAGTATTTT
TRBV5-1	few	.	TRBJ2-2	CASSLVSNTGELFF	TGCGCCAGCAGCTTGGTATCCAACACCGGGGAGCTGTTTTTT
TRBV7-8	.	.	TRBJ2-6	CASSFLWELLSGSGANVLTF	TGTGCCAGCAGCTTTTTATGGGAGCTCCTTAGTGGGTCTGGGGCCAACGTCCTGACTTTC
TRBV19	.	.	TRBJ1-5	CASSIGPYQPQHF	TGTGCCAGTAGTATAGGTCCGTATCAGCCCCAGCATTTT
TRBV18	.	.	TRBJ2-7	CASSPRRDSYEQYF	TGTGCCAGCTCACCACGCAGGGATTCCTACGAGCAGTACTTC
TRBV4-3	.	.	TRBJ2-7	CASSQDQGWSEQYF	TGCGCCAGCAGCCAAGATCAGGGGTGGAGCGAGCAGTACTTC
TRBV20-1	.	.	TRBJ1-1	CSARGDRGAFF	TGCAGTGCTAGAGGGGATAGGGGCGCTTTCTTT
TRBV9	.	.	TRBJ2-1	CASSVGGRTQEQFF	TGTGCCAGCAGCGTAGGCGGTAGAACCCAGGAGCAGTTCTTC
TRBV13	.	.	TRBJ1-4	CASSFTGGRFSF	TGTGCCAGCAGCTTTACGGGGGGCAGGTTCTCCTTT
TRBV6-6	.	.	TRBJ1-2	CASTSGYGYTF	TGTGCCAGCACCTCCGGCTATGGCTACACCTTC